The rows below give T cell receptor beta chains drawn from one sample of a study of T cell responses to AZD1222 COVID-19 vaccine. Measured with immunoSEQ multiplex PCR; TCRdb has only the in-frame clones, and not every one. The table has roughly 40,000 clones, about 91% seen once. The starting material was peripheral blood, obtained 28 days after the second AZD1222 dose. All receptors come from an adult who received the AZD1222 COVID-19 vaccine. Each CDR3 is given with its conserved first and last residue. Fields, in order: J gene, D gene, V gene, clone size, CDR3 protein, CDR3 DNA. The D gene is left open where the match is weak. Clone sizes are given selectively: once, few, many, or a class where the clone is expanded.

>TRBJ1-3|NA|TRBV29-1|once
CSVDTFNTIYF
TGCAGCGTCGATACTTTCAACACCATATATTTT
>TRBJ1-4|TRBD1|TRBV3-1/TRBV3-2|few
CASSQEDRGREKLFF
TGTGCCAGCAGCCAAGAGGACAGGGGGCGAGAAAAACTGTTTTTT
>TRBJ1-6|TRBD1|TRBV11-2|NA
CASSLGDSYNSPLHF
TGTGCCAGCAGCTTGGGGGACAGCTATAATTCACCCCTCCACTTT
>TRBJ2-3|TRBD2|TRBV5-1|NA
CASRARGVSTDTQYF
TGCGCCAGCAGGGCCCGGGGGGTGAGCACAGATACGCAGTATTTT
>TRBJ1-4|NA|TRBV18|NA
CASSTNGDEKLFF
TGTGCCAGCTCCACCAATGGGGATGAAAAACTGTTTTTT
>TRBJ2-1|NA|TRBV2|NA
CASSEGWGDRFF
TGTGCCAGCAGTGAAGGTTGGGGGGATCGGTTCTTC
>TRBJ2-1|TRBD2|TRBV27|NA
CASTALASGRARDEQFF
TGTGCCAGCACCGCCTTGGCTAGCGGGAGGGCCCGGGATGAGCAGTTCTTC
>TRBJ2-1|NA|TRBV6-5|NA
CASSQTRFEQFF
TGTGCCAGCAGTCAAACTAGATTTGAGCAGTTCTTC
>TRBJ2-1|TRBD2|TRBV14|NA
CASSRRAGAYNEQFF
TGTGCCAGCAGCCGCCGAGCGGGGGCCTACAATGAGCAGTTCTTC
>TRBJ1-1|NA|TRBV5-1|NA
CASSVQQGMNTEAFF
TGCGCCAGCAGCGTGCAACAGGGCATGAACACTGAAGCTTTCTTT
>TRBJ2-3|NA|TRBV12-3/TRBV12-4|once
CASSGRADTQYF
TGTGCCAGCTCTGGACGGGCAGATACGCAGTATTTT
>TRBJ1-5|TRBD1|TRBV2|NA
CASSEGDRGNQPQHF
TGTGCCAGCAGTGAAGGGGACAGGGGCAATCAGCCCCAGCATTTT
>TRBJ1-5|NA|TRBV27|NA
CASSQKAPGTYYSNQPQHF
TGTGCCAGCAGTCAAAAAGCCCCCGGGACATACTATAGCAATCAGCCCCAGCATTTT
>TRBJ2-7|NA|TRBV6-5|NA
CASSYRTEGSYEQYF
TGTGCCAGCAGTTACAGGACAGAAGGGTCCTACGAGCAGTACTTC
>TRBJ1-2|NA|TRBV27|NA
CASSLWPALGGDYGYTF
TGTGCCAGCAGTTTATGGCCAGCCCTCGGGGGTGACTATGGCTACACCTTC
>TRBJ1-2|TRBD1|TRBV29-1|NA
CSVEGQGLVYGYTF
TGCAGCGTTGAAGGACAGGGGCTAGTCTATGGCTACACCTTC
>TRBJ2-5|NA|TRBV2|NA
CASTRETTSQGETQYF
TGTGCCAGCACGCGGGAGACGACCTCCCAGGGGGAGACCCAGTACTTC
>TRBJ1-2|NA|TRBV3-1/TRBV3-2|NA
CASSQEGSRVHGYTF
TGTGCCAGCAGCCAAGAGGGAAGCAGGGTCCATGGCTACACCTTC
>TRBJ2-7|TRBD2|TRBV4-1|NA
CASSQTGTSGGLTYEQYF
TGCGCCAGCAGCCAGACCGGGACTAGCGGAGGTCTAACCTACGAGCAGTACTTC
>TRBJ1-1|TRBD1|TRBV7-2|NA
CASSGDRVEAFF
TGTGCCAGCAGCGGGGACAGGGTTGAAGCTTTCTTT
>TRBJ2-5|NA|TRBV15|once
CATSRPRHVRGETQYF
TGTGCCACCAGCAGACCTCGCCACGTGCGCGGAGAGACCCAGTACTTC
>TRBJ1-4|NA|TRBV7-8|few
CASSPIGQGRTNEKLFF
TGTGCCAGCAGCCCCATAGGGCAGGGGAGAACTAATGAAAAACTGTTTTTT
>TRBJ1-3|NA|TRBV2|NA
CASSEFLIASGNTIYF
TGTGCCAGCAGTGAGTTTCTGATAGCCTCTGGAAACACCATATATTTT
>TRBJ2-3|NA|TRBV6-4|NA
CASSEQGPDTQYF
TGTGCCAGCAGTGAGCAGGGCCCAGATACGCAGTATTTT
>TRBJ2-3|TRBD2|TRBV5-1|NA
CASSPVLAGGSDTQYF
TGCGCCAGCAGCCCTGTTCTAGCGGGAGGATCAGATACGCAGTATTTT
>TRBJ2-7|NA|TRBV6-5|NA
CASSYSLGLYEQYF
TGTGCCAGCAGTTACTCGTTAGGTCTCTACGAGCAGTACTTC
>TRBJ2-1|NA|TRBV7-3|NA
CASSLWKGEQFF
TGTGCCAGCAGCTTATGGAAGGGTGAGCAGTTCTTC
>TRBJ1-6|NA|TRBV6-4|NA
CASRDTSRNSPLHF
TGTGCCAGCAGGGACACCTCGCGTAATTCACCCCTCCACTTT
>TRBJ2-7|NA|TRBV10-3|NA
CAISESGAPPYEQYF
TGTGCCATCAGTGAGTCGGGAGCTCCGCCCTACGAGCAGTACTTC
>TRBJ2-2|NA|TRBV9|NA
CASSYRSGLLPGELFF
TGTGCCAGCAGCTACCGTTCGGGACTCCTCCCCGGGGAGCTGTTTTTT
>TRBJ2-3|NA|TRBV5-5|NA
CASVSRDTDTQYF
TGTGCCAGCGTGAGCAGGGACACAGATACGCAGTATTTT
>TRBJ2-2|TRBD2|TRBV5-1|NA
CASSLTSGGVGTGELFF
TGCGCCAGCAGCTTGACTAGCGGGGGAGTTGGCACCGGGGAGCTGTTTTTT
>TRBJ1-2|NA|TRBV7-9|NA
CASSSGGTEFYGYTF
TGTGCCAGCAGCTCGGGGGGGACCGAATTTTATGGCTACACCTTC
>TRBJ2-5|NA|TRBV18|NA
CASSPPQLSETQYF
TGTGCCAGCTCACCTCCACAGCTCTCCGAGACCCAGTACTTC
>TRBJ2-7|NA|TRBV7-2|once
CASSLNGGPYEQYF
TGTGCCAGCAGCTTAAACGGGGGGCCCTACGAGCAGTACTTC
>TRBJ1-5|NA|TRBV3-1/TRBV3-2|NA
CASSQDLNQPQHF
TGTGCCAGCAGCCAAGATTTGAATCAGCCCCAGCATTTT
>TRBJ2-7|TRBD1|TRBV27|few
CASSSADRSYEQYF
TGTGCCAGCAGTTCAGCGGACAGGTCCTACGAGCAGTACTTC
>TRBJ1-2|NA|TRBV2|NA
CASSEALPRHGYTF
TGTGCCAGCAGTGAAGCGCTACCCCGCCACGGCTACACCTTC
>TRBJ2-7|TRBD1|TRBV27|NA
CASSRTGNYEQYF
TGTGCCAGCAGTCGGACAGGGAATTACGAGCAGTACTTC
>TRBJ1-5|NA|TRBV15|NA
CATRGKYNQPQHF
TGTGCCACCAGAGGAAAGTACAATCAGCCCCAGCATTTT
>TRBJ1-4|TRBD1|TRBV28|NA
CASSPTGTGEKLFF
TGTGCCAGCAGTCCAACCGGGACAGGGGAAAAACTGTTTTTT
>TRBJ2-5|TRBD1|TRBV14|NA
CASSQDEGALPRETQYF
TGTGCCAGCAGCCAAGATGAGGGGGCCCTTCCGCGAGAGACCCAGTACTTC